The next 22 T cell receptor beta chains were all read from a single sample in a study of OX40 agonist ivuxolimab in advanced cancers. The library was built by means of the immunoSEQ multiplex PCR assay. The immuneACCESS repertoire file appears here via TCRdb, limited to in-frame rearrangements. These files lack a portion of the clones; in checked studies, under half of the deficit traces to unresolved V genes, and the cause of the others is not known. This sample holds 110,000 or so clones; roughly 90% were observed only once. The ten largest account for under 0.85% of the sample. This material consisted of CD4+ or CD8+ T cells sorted from blood, taken in a trial of the OX40 agonist ivuxolimab. The origin of the receptors is an adult with an advanced solid tumor such as melanoma, head and neck, liver or kidney cancer.

A single count supports this clone. J is TRBJ2-5 and V is TRBV2, with TRBD2 matching over 11 bases. V was pared by 0 bases and J by 5 bases, with 5 bases of the junction left unmatched. The length of the CDR3 is 16 residues. The germline gives CDR1 SNHLY, CDR2 FYNNEI. CDR3 sequence (DNA): TGTGCCAGCAGTGAAGCTAGCGGGAGGGCCGGGGAGACCCAGTACTTC. This codes for CASSEASGRAGETQYF.

This clone has a single count. The chain joins TRBV9 to TRBJ2-5, with D possibly matching TRBD1 (6 bases). From germline, CDR1 is SGDLS and CDR2 YYNGEE. Trimming left V 0 bases short and J 2 bases short, with 11 bases between. The CDR3 covers 15 residues. CDR3 sequence: CASSVATGSQETQYF. The CDR3, as DNA: TGTGCCAGCAGCGTAGCCACAGGGTCGCAAGAGACCCAGTACTTC.

This sequence joins TRBV9 and TRBJ1-1; perhaps TRBD1 as D (6 bases). CDR1 and CDR2 (germline): SGDLS, YYNGEE. Trimming shortened V by 4 bases and J by 0 bases, and 22 bases separated the two germline ends. The CDR3 spans 18 residues. In DNA, the CDR3 is TGTGCCAGCAGCCCCCAGCTAGGACAGAACCTGCTGAACACTGAAGCTTTCTTT. It encodes CASSPQLGQNLLNTEAFF.

The chain joins TRBV27 to TRBJ1-2; D is ambiguous. Trimming stripped 8 bases from V and 4 bases from J, with 20 bases between. The CDR3 sequence is 15 residues long. CDR1 MNHEY and CDR2 SMNVEV come from the germline V gene (reference sequence). The CDR3 nucleotides read TGTGCCAGCGCGAAAGGGAACAACGGCTTCTATGGCTACACCTTC. Its translation: CASAKGNNGFYGYTF.

The chain employs TRBV30 and TRBJ2-4; perhaps TRBD2 as D (5 bases). This CDR3 spans 15 amino acids. V gave up 4 bases and J gave up 0 bases, with 13 bases separating them. Germline CDR1 reads GTSNPN; CDR2 reads SVGIG (reference sequence). The CDR3 nucleotides read TGTGCCTGGAAGGGAAAGCGGCTAGCCAAAAACATTCAGTACTTC. Translation gives CAWKGKRLAKNIQYF. The full variable domain, in which reference TRBV30 and TRBJ2-4 provide the parts outside the CDR3, is SQTIHQWPATLVQPVGSPLSLECTVEGTSNPNLYWYRQAAGRGLQLLFYSVGIGQISSEVPQNLSASRPQDRQFILSSKKLLLSDSGFYLCAWKGKRLAKNIQYFGAGTRLSVL.

This CDR3 reads CASSLLQATSAKTQYF. The CDR3 region has the DNA TGTGCCAGCAGCTTACTTCAGGCTACGTCAGCGAAGACCCAGTACTTC. The chain carries TRBV7-9 and TRBJ2-5, with D hard to call. The germline V and J ends were trimmed by 2 bases and 6 bases, with 19 bases remaining between them. The germline gives CDR1 SEHNR, CDR2 FQNEAQ (reference sequence). The CDR3 extends over 16 amino acids.

This sequence joins TRBV10-1 and TRBJ1-1, with 8 bases fitting TRBD1. Germline CDR1 and CDR2: WNHNN and SYGVQD (reference sequence). V was pared by 0 bases and J by 7 bases, with 4 bases of the junction left unmatched. CDR3 length equals 14 residues. The CDR3 is CASSESGDRGEAFF. The CDR3, as DNA: TGCGCCAGCAGTGAGTCCGGAGACAGGGGTGAAGCTTTCTTT.

The chain couples TRBV14 to TRBJ2-1, with D unclear. The V end was cut by 2 bases, the J end by 9 bases, with 8 bases between. The CDR3 spans 12 residues. Germline CDR1 reads SGHDN; CDR2 reads FVKESK. The CDR3 is CASSQMGLEQFF. Here the CDR3 DNA reads TGTGCCAGCAGCCAAATGGGCCTTGAGCAGTTCTTC.

Regarding this clone: The junction departs from germline at one end; a sequencing error may be responsible. The CDR3 is CAWGVGTAQFF. The CDR3 DNA reads TGTGCCTGGGGTGTGGGGACCGCACAGTTCTTC. The chain joins TRBV30 to TRBJ2-1, with D perhaps given as TRBD1 or TRBD2 (5 bases each). CDR1 and CDR2 from the germline V gene are GTSNPN and SVGIG (reference sequence). The CDR3 spans 11 residues.

The rearrangement uses TRBV29-1 and TRBJ2-7; 8 bases fit TRBD1. CDR3 size: 17 residues. In germline, CDR1 is SQVTM, CDR2 ANQGSEA. V lost 6 bases to trimming and J lost 2 bases; unmatched junction nucleotides: 18. CDR3 region: CSVITPDRDRGTYEQYF. The CDR3, as DNA: TGCAGCGTCATAACACCTGACCGAGACAGGGGCACCTACGAGCAGTACTTC.

This chain joins TRBV6-1 and TRBJ1-5, with unresolved D. V dropped 8 bases and J dropped 3 bases, with 11 bases sitting between them. The CDR3 has 13 amino acids. The germline CDR1 and CDR2 sequences are MNHNS and SASEGT. The CDR3 coding sequence is TGTGCCAGCCCGGACGGCCACAATCAGCCCCAGCATTTT. As protein: CASPDGHNQPQHF.

The chain recombines TRBV6-1 with TRBJ2-3; TRBD1 matches at 9 bases. Germline V gives CDR1 MNHNS, CDR2 SASEGT. The CDR3 is made up of 15 amino acids. Trimming at V came to 5 bases and at J to 3 bases, leaving 6 bases not matched to a gene. This chain's CDR3 is CASSLQGARTDTQYF. The CDR3 DNA is TGTGCCAGCAGTTTACAGGGGGCTAGGACAGATACGCAGTATTTT.

This clone has only one observation. The chain links TRBV5-1 to TRBJ2-2; D not resolved. This CDR3 is built from 14 residues. Trimming took off 0 bases at V and 5 bases at J, with 8 bases between the two ends. Germline loops: CDR1 SGHRS, CDR2 YFSETQ. CDR3 residues: CASSLALHTGELFF. Here the CDR3 DNA reads TGCGCCAGCAGCTTGGCACTACATACCGGGGAGCTGTTTTTT.

The chain couples TRBV29-1 to TRBJ1-4; TRBD1 matches 8 bases. This CDR3 comprises 13 residues. Germline CDR1 SQVTM, CDR2 ANQGSEA. The CDR3 nucleotides read TGCATCCTACAGGGGGGTTCGGATGAAAAACTGTTTTTT. This codes for CILQGGSDEKLFF.

The chain is built from TRBV9 and TRBJ2-7, with 8 bases aligning to TRBD1. The germline CDR1 and CDR2 sequences are SGDLS and YYNGEE. The junction had 6 bases not matched to a gene; V was cut back by 0 bases and J by 4 bases. CDR3 length equals 15 residues. CDR3 in amino acids: CASSVGDRGPYEQYF. In nucleotides, the CDR3 is TGTGCCAGCAGCGTAGGAGACAGGGGACCGTACGAGCAGTACTTC.

The CDR3 is CASAHKDRVPYEQYF. DNA of the CDR3: TGTGCCAGTGCCCACAAGGACAGGGTCCCCTACGAGCAGTACTTC. The gene calls are TRBV19 and TRBJ2-7; TRBD1 matches at 8 bases. The V gene's germline CDR1 is LNHDA and CDR2 SQIVND (reference sequence). The CDR3 length is 15 residues. J gave up 2 bases and V 8 bases, and 11 bases lay outside the gene matches.

The rearrangement joins TRBV10-3 to TRBJ1-3; D gene ambiguous. The CDR3 covers 11 residues. The germline V and J ends were trimmed by 7 bases and 4 bases, with 5 bases remaining between them. The germline gives CDR1 ENHRY, CDR2 SYGVKD. The CDR3 nucleotides read TGTGCCATCACCGGGGGAAACACCATATATTTT. Its protein is CAITGGNTIYF.

In this sample, this clone turned up once. The V and J genes are TRBV7-6 and TRBJ2-5; D gene ambiguous. The CDR3 extends over 13 amino acids. The V gene lost 2 bases and the J gene lost 3 bases, with 7 bases spanning the gap. Per germline, CDR1 SGHVS and CDR2 FNYEAQ. The CDR3 bases are TGTGCCAGCAGCTTATTTTCAGAAGAGACCCAGTACTTC. This codes for CASSLFSEETQYF.

This chain uses TRBV9 with TRBJ1-3; possibly TRBD1 for D (5 bases). The CDR3 totals 15 residues. CDR1 SGDLS and CDR2 YYNGEE come from the germline V gene. Trimming took off 4 bases at V and 0 bases at J, with 11 bases between the two ends. The CDR3 DNA sequence: TGTGCCAGCAGCAGGGACCTAAGCTCTGGAAACACCATATATTTT. This codes for CASSRDLSSGNTIYF.

V and J are TRBV11-3 and TRBJ2-7; 8 bases are shared with TRBD2. This CDR3 is 16 amino acids long. V lost 8 bases to trimming and J lost 5 bases; unmatched junction nucleotides: 17. Germline V gene data show CDR1 as SGHNT and CDR2 as YENEEA. The CDR3 region has the DNA TGTGCCAGCCTCGTCTGGTACGGGAGGGCCGAGGACGAGCAGTACTTC. Protein product: CASLVWYGRAEDEQYF.

V gene TRBV6-1 combines with J gene TRBJ1-5; weak D call: TRBD1 (6 bases). Looked up from germline, CDR1 is MNHNS and CDR2 is SASEGT. The length of the CDR3 is 15 residues. Trimming cost V 0 bases and J 3 bases, with 9 bases left between them. The CDR3 bases are TGTGCCAGCAGTGAAGCGCCGGGGGCCAATCAGCCCCAGCATTTT. Its protein product is CASSEAPGANQPQHF.

The chain has TRBV5-1 and TRBJ2-1; 8 nucleotides agree with TRBD1. Losses at the gene ends were 5 bases for V and 1 base for J; bases not matched to a gene: 5. Germline assignment: CDR1 SGHRS and CDR2 YFSETQ. The CDR3 runs 15 residues. As DNA, the CDR3 is TGCGCCAGCAGTTCAGGACAGGGATCCTACAATGAGCAGTTCTTC. Amino acid sequence: CASSSGQGSYNEQFF.